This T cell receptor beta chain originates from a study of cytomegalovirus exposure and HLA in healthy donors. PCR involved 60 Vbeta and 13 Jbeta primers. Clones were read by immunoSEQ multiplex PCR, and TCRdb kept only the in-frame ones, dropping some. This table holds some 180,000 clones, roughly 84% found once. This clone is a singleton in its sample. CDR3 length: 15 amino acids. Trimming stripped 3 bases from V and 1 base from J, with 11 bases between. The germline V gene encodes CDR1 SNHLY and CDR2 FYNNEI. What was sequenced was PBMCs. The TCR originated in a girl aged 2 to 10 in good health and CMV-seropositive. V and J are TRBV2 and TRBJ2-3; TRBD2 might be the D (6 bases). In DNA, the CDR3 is TGTGCCAGCAGTGACTTGGGGGGACGCACAGATACGCAGTATTTT. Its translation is CASSDLGGRTDTQYF.